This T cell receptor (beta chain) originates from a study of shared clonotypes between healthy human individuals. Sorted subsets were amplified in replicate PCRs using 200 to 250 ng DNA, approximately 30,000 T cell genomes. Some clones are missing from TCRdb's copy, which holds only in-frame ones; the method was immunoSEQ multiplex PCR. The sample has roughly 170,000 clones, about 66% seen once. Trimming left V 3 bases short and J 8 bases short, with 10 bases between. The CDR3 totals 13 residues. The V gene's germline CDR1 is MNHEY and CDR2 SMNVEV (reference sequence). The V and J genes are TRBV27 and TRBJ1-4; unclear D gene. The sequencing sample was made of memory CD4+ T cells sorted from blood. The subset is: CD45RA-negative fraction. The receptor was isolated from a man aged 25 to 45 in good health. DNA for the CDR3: TGTGCCAGCAGTTTTGGTTTATGGGAAAAACTGTTTTTT. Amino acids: CASSFGLWEKLFF.